The 9 T cell receptor beta chains presented below share a single source sample, sequenced in a study of T cell changes during pregnancy in multiple sclerosis. Measured with immunoSEQ multiplex PCR; TCRdb has only the in-frame clones, and not every one. The sample has 40,000 to 60,000 clones; 85% to 95% are singletons. The specimen comprised CD8+ T cells from peripheral blood mononuclear cells, sampled in the second trimester of pregnancy. The receptors here all came from a female donor with multiple sclerosis, enrolled in a pregnancy study.

The gene calls are TRBV4-3 and TRBJ1-3; tentatively, D is TRBD1 (5 bases). Trimming removed 0 bases at V and 4 bases at J, with 10 bases between. Germline CDR1 LGHNA, CDR2 YSLEER. The CDR3 loop spans 15 amino acids. The CDR3 nucleotides are TGCGCCAGCAGCCAAGACCCTACAGGAGGAAACACCATATATTTT. Translating it yields CASSQDPTGGNTIYF.

The CDR3 reads CASSLLSPGQGAYEQYF. In DNA, the CDR3 is TGTGCCAGCAGCCTTCTAAGTCCGGGTCAGGGGGCCTACGAGCAGTACTTC. The V and J genes are TRBV4-2 and TRBJ2-7; TRBD1 matches at 7 bases. V was pared by 4 bases and J by 2 bases, with 14 bases of the junction left unmatched. Germline V gives CDR1 LGHNA, CDR2 YNFKEQ. CDR3 length equals 17 residues.

The chain carries TRBV19 and TRBJ1-1; TRBD1 aligns across 7 bases. Germline V gene sequence: CDR1 LNHDA, CDR2 SQIVND (reference sequence). The CDR3 runs 16 residues. V dropped 9 bases and J dropped 3; count of bases not matched to a gene: 16. The CDR3 spells CASAVYIDRDDTEAFF. The DNA of the CDR3 is TGTGCCAGCGCGGTCTACATCGACAGGGATGACACTGAAGCTTTCTTT.

The CDR3 loop reads CASSGLAGGNEQFF. The CDR3 nucleotides are TGTGCCAGCAGTGGACTAGCGGGGGGGAATGAGCAGTTCTTC. This chain joins TRBV6-4 and TRBJ2-1, with 14 bases aligning to TRBD2. The CDR3 has 14 residues. Germline-derived CDR1 and CDR2 are MRHNA and SNTAGT. V was pared by 4 bases and J by 7 bases, with 0 bases of the junction left unmatched.

V is TRBV7-6 and J is TRBJ2-2, with TRBD1 matching 10 bases. Germline V gene sequence: CDR1 SGHVS, CDR2 FNYEAQ. The CDR3 contains 19 residues. Trimming at V came to 3 bases and at J to 5 bases, leaving 15 bases not matched to a gene. For the CDR3, the DNA is TGTGCCAGCAGCTTGAATGGTGTTGTGGGGACAGGGGCAACCGGGGAGCTGTTTTTT. Amino acids: CASSLNGVVGTGATGELFF.

The chain uses TRBV6-1 and TRBJ1-5; TRBD1 might be the D (5 bases). V lost 0 bases and J 4 bases, leaving 7 bases between the germline ends. The CDR3 extends over 14 amino acids. CDR1 is MNHNS, CDR2 SASEGT, per germline. The chain's CDR3 is CASSEAGGNQPQHF. CDR3 bases: TGTGCCAGCAGTGAAGCGGGGGGAAATCAGCCCCAGCATTTT.

Turning to this clone: Relative to the germline gene, one junction end is altered; a read error may explain this. V gene TRBV4-1 combines with J gene TRBJ1-1; D is unresolved. Germline CDR1 is MGHRA and CDR2 is YSYEKL. CDR3 length: 14 residues. The CDR3 DNA is TGCGCCAGCAGCCAAGGCGGGCAGAACAGTGAAGCTTTCTTT. This translates into CASSQGGQNSEAFF.

This rearrangement joins TRBV9 to TRBJ2-1; 9 nucleotides agree with TRBD2. J gave up 7 bases and V 4 bases, and 9 bases lay outside the gene matches. The CDR3 sequence is 15 residues long. CDR1 SGDLS and CDR2 YYNGEE come from the germline V gene. The DNA of the CDR3 is TGTGCCAGCAGCCTTAGCGGGGGACCACAAAATGAGCAGTTCTTC. Its protein product is CASSLSGGPQNEQFF.

This chain connects TRBV7-2 to TRBJ1-4, with 7 bases matching TRBD1. Unmatched junction bases numbered 7, after V lost 5 bases and J lost 4 bases. This CDR3 spans 15 amino acids. Germline CDR1 SGHTA, CDR2 FQGNSA. CDR3 sequence (DNA): TGTGCCAGCAGCCCGAGCAGGGGGAGTAATGAAAAACTGTTTTTT. This gives the protein CASSPSRGSNEKLFF.